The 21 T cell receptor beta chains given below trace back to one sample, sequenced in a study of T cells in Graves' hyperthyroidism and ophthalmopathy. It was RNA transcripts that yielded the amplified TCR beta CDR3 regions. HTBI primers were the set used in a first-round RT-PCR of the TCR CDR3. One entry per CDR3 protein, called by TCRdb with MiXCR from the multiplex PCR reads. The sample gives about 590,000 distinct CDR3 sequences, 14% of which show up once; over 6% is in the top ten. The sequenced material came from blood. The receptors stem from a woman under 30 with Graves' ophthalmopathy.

CDR3 nucleotide sequence: TGTGCCAGCACCCCCAGTTGGTTAGCCAAAAACATTCAGTACTTC. Translated, it gives CASTPSWLAKNIQYF. V gene TRBV13 combines with J gene TRBJ2-4; D gene unclear. Germline CDR1 reads PRHDT; CDR2 reads FYEKMQ (reference sequence). This CDR3 has 15 residues. Trimming took 7 bases from V and 0 from J, leaving 13 bases between them. Using reference TRBV13 and TRBJ2-4 for the parts outside the CDR3, the full variable domain is AAGVIQSPRHLIKEKRETATLKCYPIPRHDTVYWYQQGPGQDPQFLISFYEKMQSDKGSIPDRFSAQQFSDYHSELNMSSLELGDSALYFCASTPSWLAKNIQYFGAGTRLSVL.

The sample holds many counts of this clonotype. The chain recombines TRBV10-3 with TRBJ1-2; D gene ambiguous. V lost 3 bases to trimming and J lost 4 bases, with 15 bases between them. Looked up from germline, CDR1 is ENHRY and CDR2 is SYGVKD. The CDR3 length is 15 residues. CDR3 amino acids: CAISEHPGRFYGYTF. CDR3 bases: TGTGCCATCAGTGAACATCCCGGGAGGTTCTATGGCTACACCTTC.

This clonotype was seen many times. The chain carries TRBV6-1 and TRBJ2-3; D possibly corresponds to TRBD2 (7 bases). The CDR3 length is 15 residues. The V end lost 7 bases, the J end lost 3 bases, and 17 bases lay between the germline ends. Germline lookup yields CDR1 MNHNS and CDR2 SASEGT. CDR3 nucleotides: TGTGCCAGCACTGAGGGAGGGGGTGCAACAGATACGCAGTATTTT. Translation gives CASTEGGGATDTQYF.

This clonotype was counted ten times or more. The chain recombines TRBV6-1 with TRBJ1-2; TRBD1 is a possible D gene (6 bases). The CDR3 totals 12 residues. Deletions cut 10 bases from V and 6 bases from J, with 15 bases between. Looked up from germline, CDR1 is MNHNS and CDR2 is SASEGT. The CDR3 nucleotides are TGTGCCACCCGAAGGGGGGGAGATGGCTACACCTTC. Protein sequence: CATRRGGDGYTF.

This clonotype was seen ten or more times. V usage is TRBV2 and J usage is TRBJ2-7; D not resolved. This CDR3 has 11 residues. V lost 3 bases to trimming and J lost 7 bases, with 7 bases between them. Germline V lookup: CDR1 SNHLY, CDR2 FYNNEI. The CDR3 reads CASSEVQEQYF. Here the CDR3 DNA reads TGTGCCAGCAGTGAGGTTCAAGAGCAGTACTTC.

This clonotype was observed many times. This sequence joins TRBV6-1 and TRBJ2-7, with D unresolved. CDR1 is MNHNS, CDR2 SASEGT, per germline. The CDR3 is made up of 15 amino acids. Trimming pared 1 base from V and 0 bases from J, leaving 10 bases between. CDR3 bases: TGTGCCAGCAGTGAAGGGCTGACTCTCTCCTACGAGCAGTACTTC. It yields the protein CASSEGLTLSYEQYF.

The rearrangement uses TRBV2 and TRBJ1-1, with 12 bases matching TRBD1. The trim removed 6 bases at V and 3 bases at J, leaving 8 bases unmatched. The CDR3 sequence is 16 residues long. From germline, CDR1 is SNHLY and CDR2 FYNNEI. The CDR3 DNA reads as TGTGCCAGCAGGTACGGGACAGGGGGCGCGGACACTGAAGCTTTCTTT. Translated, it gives CASRYGTGGADTEAFF. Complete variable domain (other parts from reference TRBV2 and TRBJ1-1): EPEVTQTPSHQVTQMGQEVILRCVPISNHLYFYWYRQILGQKVEFLVSFYNNEISEKSEIFDDQFSVERPDGSNFTLKIRSTKLEDSAMYFCASRYGTGGADTEAFFGQGTRLTVV.

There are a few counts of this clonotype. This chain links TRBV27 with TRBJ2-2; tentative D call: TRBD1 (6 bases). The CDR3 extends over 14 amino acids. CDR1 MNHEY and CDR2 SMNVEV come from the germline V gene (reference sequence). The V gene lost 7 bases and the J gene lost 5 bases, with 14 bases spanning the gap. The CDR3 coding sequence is TGTGCCAGCACCATAAGGGGGAAGACCGGGGAGCTGTTTTTT. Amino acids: CASTIRGKTGELFF.

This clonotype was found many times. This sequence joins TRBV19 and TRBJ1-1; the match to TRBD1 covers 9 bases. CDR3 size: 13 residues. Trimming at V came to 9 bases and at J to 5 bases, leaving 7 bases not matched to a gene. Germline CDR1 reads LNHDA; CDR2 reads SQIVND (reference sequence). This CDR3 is CASLTGGGTEAFF. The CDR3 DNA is TGTGCCAGCCTGACAGGGGGTGGAACTGAAGCTTTCTTT.

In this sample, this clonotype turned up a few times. The CDR3 DNA reads as TGTGCCAGTAGTGAACTGACAGGCACCTACGAGCAGTACTTC. It codes for CASSELTGTYEQYF. The chain combines TRBV19 with TRBJ2-7; D may be TRBD1 (6 bases). The CDR3 has 14 amino acids. CDR1 is LNHDA and CDR2 is SQIVND in the germline V gene (reference sequence). Trimming took off 5 bases at V and 2 bases at J, with 13 bases between the two ends.

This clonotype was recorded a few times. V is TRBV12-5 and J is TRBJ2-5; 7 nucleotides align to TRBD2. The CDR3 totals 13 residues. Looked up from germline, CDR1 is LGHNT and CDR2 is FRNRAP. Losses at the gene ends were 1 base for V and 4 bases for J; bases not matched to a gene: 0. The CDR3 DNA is TGTGCTAGTGGTTTGGGGGGGGGAGAGACCCAGTACTTC. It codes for CASGLGGGETQYF. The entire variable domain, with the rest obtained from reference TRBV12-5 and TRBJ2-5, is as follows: DARVTQTPRHKVTEMGQEVTMRCQPILGHNTVFWYRQTMMQGLELLAYFRNRAPLDDSGMPKDRFSAEMPDATLATLKIQPSEPRDSAVYFCASGLGGGETQYFGPGTRLLVL.

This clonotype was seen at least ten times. CDR3 sequence (DNA): TGTGCCAGCACCCCCCGCCCGTATCCGGGCCAAGAGACCCAGTACTTC. Translated, it gives CASTPRPYPGQETQYF. The rearrangement uses TRBV6-1 and TRBJ2-5; D uncertain. CDR1 MNHNS and CDR2 SASEGT come from the germline V gene. This CDR3 has 16 amino acids. Between the trimmed V and J ends, which lost 7 bases and 1 base, there was a span of 19 bases.

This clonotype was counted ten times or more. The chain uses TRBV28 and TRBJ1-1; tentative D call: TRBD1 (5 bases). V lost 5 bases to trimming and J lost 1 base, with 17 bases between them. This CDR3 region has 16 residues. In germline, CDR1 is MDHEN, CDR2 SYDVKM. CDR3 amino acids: CASSRRVGRENTEAFF. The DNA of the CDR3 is TGTGCCAGCAGTAGAAGGGTGGGACGGGAGAACACTGAAGCTTTCTTT.

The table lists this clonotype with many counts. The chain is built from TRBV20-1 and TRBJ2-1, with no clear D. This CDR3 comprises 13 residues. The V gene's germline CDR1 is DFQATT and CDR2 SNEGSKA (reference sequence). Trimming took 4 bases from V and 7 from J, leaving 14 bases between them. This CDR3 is CSAIPIPENEQFF. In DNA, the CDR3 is TGCAGTGCTATACCTATACCGGAGAATGAGCAGTTCTTC.

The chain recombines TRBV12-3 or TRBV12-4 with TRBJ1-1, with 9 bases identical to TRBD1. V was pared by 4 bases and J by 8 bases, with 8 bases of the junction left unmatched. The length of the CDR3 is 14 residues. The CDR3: CASSSSTGGAEAFF. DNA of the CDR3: TGTGCCAGCAGTTCGTCGACAGGGGGGGCAGAAGCTTTCTTT.

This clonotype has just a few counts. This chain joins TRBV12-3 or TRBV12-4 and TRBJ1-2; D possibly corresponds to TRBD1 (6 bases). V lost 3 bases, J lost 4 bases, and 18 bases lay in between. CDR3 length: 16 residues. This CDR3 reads CASSFSRGISPYGYTF. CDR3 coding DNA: TGTGCCAGCAGTTTCTCCAGGGGAATATCTCCCTATGGCTACACCTTC.

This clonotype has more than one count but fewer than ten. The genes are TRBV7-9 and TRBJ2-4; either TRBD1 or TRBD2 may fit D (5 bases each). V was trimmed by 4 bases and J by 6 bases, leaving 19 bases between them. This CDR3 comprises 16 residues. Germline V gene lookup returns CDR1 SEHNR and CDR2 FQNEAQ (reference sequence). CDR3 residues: CASSSGPGDPGNIQYF. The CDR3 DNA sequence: TGTGCCAGCAGCTCCGGACCTGGGGACCCAGGAAACATTCAGTACTTC. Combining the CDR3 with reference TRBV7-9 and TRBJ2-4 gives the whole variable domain DTGVSQNPRHKITKRGQNVTFRCDPISEHNRLYWYRQTLGQGPEFLTYFQNEAQLEKSRLLSDRFSAERPKGSFSTLEIQRTEQGDSAMYLCASSSGPGDPGNIQYFGAGTRLSVL.

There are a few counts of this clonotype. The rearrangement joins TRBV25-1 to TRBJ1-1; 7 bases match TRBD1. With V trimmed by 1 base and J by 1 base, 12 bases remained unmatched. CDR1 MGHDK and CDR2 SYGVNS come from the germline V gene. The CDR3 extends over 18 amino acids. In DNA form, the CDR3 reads TGTGCCAGCAGTGAATTCCTCGTGACAGGGACCTCGAACACTGAAGCTTTCTTT. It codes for CASSEFLVTGTSNTEAFF.

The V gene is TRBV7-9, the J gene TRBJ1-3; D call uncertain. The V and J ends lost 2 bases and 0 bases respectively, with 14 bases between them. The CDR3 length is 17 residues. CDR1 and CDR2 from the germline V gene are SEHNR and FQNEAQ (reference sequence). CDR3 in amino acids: CASSLTNGRLSGNTIYF. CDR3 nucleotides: TGTGCCAGCAGCTTAACGAACGGACGCCTCTCTGGAAACACCATATATTTT.

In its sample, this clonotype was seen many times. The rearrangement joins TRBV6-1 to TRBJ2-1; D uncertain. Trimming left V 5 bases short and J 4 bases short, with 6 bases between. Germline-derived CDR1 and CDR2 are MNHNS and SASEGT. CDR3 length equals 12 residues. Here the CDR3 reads CASSQTYNEQFF. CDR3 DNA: TGTGCCAGCAGTCAGACGTACAATGAGCAGTTCTTC.

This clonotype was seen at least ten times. The DNA of the CDR3 is TGTGCCAGCAGCCAAACCTGGGGGAGCAATCAGCCCCAGCATTTT. It is translated as CASSQTWGSNQPQHF. The chain combines TRBV3-1 with TRBJ1-5, with D possibly matching TRBD1 (5 bases). In germline, CDR1 is LGHDT, CDR2 YNNKEL (reference sequence). V lost 2 bases, J lost 1 base, and 9 bases lay in between. CDR3 length: 15 residues.